Following are 15 T cell receptor beta chains from one sample sequenced in a study of CD8+CD57+ T cells in acquired aplastic anemia. TCR beta VDJ and CDR3 profiles were obtained from a genomic DNA template. Using its own MiXCR run on the reads, TCRdb lists one record per CDR3 protein. The sample consists of roughly 220,000 distinct CDR3 sequences, more than 55% of them appearing once. The authors sequenced patients whose flow cytometry had shown CD8+CD57+ cell expansion. The sample consisted of sorted CD4+, CD8+, or CD8+CD57+ T cells (not recorded which) from PBMCs. These receptors originate from a human donor with aplastic anemia.

Only a few counts were recorded for this clonotype. V and J are TRBV7-2 and TRBJ2-1; D unclear. Germline CDR1 reads SGHTA; CDR2 reads FQGNSA. This CDR3 has 13 amino acids. Trimming took off 0 bases at V and 10 bases at J, with 10 bases between the two ends. CDR3 nucleotides: TGTGCCAGCAGCTTAGCGGATATCGCAGAGCAGTTCTTC. Residues: CASSLADIAEQFF.

This chain connects TRBV5-1 to TRBJ2-7; a possible D gene is TRBD1 (6 bases). The CDR3 spans 13 residues. The germline CDR1 and CDR2 sequences are SGHRS and YFSETQ. The ends were cut back, 0 bases at V and 4 bases at J, with 8 bases in the middle. CDR3 amino acids: CASSLATGYEQYF. The CDR3 DNA sequence: TGCGCCAGCAGCTTGGCCACAGGGTACGAGCAGTACTTC. Looking up the rest from reference TRBV5-1 and TRBJ2-7 gives the full variable domain: KAGVTQTPRYLIKTRGQQVTLSCSPISGHRSVSWYQQTPGQGLQFLFEYFSETQRNKGNFPGRFSGRQFSNSRSEMNVSTLELGDSALYLCASSLATGYEQYFGPGTRLTVT.

V is TRBV6-1 and J is TRBJ1-5; 7 nucleotides agree with TRBD1. The J call is in doubt because the DNA end fits TRBJ1-6 better. In germline, CDR1 is MNHNS, CDR2 SASEGT. The CDR3 is made up of 13 amino acids. DNA of the CDR3: TGTGCCAGCAGTGTCACAGGGGATTCACCCCTCCACTTT. Translation: CASSVTGDSPLHF.

This clonotype was seen ten or more times. This chain joins TRBV12-3 or TRBV12-4 and TRBJ1-2; 9 bases are a match to TRBD1. J was trimmed by 6 bases and V by 8 bases; bases with no gene match: 22. There are 18 residues in the CDR3. This CDR3 is CASQGGTGGAYGGDGYTF. The CDR3 bases are TGTGCCAGCCAGGGCGGAACAGGGGGCGCATATGGAGGGGATGGCTACACCTTC.

DNA for the CDR3: TGTGCCAGCAGCCCCGAATGGTCAGGGGAGACCCAGTACTTC. Protein: CASSPEWSGETQYF. The J gene is TRBJ2-5, the V gene TRBV12-3 or TRBV12-4; a weak D match, TRBD1 (5 bases). The CDR3 runs 14 residues. The germline V and J ends were trimmed by 6 bases and 5 bases, with 16 bases remaining between them.

The chain employs TRBV7-2 and TRBJ2-3; 9 bases are shared with TRBD2. V trimming: 1 base; J trimming: 2 bases; junction bases outside the gene matches: 10. Germline loops: CDR1 SGHTA, CDR2 FQGNSA. The CDR3 spans 18 residues. DNA of the CDR3: TGTGCCAGCAGCTTAGTCCCCTTAGGCGGGGGGGACACAGATACGCAGTATTTT. This translates into CASSLVPLGGGDTDTQYF. The whole variable domain, filled in from reference TRBV7-2 and TRBJ2-3, reads GAGVSQSPSNKVTEKGKDVELRCDPISGHTALYWYRQSLGQGLEFLIYFQGNSAPDKSGLPSDRFSAERTGGSVSTLTIQRTQQEDSAVYLCASSLVPLGGGDTDTQYFGPGTRLTVL.

The CDR3 coding sequence is TGTGCCAGCAGTGAAGCCGGGGAGCTGTTTTTT. Its translation is CASSEAGELFF. This rearrangement joins TRBV6-1 to TRBJ2-2; D remains ambiguous. Trimming took off 0 bases at V and 7 bases at J, with 0 bases between the two ends. Germline loops: CDR1 MNHNS, CDR2 SASEGT. This CDR3 is built from 11 residues.

The V and J genes are TRBV5-6 and TRBJ2-7; weak D call: TRBD1 (6 bases). The germline CDR1 and CDR2 sequences are SGHDT and YYEEEE. The germline V and J ends were trimmed by 5 bases and 4 bases, with 10 bases remaining between them. The CDR3 extends over 12 amino acids. The chain's CDR3 is CASSSDRYEQYF. For the CDR3, the DNA is TGTGCCAGCAGTTCAGACAGGTACGAGCAGTACTTC. Based on the CDR3 plus reference TRBV5-6 and TRBJ2-7, the full variable domain is DAGVTQSPTHLIKTRGQQVTLRCSPKSGHDTVSWYQQALGQGPQFIFQYYEEEERQRGNFPDRFSGHQFPNYSSELNVNALLLGDSALYLCASSSDRYEQYFGPGTRLTVT.

The chain is built from TRBV29-1 and TRBJ1-1, with a weak D call TRBD1 (5 bases). Germline CDR1 is SQVTM and CDR2 is ANQGSEA. There are 12 residues in the CDR3. The germline V and J ends were trimmed by 4 bases and 4 bases, with 10 bases remaining between them. In DNA form, the CDR3 reads TGCAGCGTTGTTAAGGGGAGCACTGAAGCTTTCTTT. It codes for CSVVKGSTEAFF.

The rearrangement uses TRBV5-5 and TRBJ1-6; tentative D call: TRBD1 (6 bases). In germline, CDR1 is SGHKS, CDR2 YYEKEE (reference sequence). This CDR3 is 15 amino acids long. V was clipped by 4 bases and J by 6 bases, with 14 bases between them. CDR3 in DNA: TGTGCCAGCAGCCGATCGGACAGAATTAATTCACCCCTCCACTTT. Amino acid sequence: CASSRSDRINSPLHF.

The sample holds one count of this clonotype. The V call is TRBV20-1, the J call TRBJ1-5, with D perhaps matching TRBD1 (6 bases). Trimming took off 6 bases at V and 0 bases at J, with 15 bases between the two ends. CDR3 size: 15 residues. CDR1 is DFQATT and CDR2 is SNEGSKA in the germline V gene (reference sequence). In DNA, the CDR3 is TGCAGTGCCAGTACAGGGACGGATAGCAATCAGCCCCAGCATTTT. The encoded protein is CSASTGTDSNQPQHF.

This clonotype was seen once. The rearrangement uses TRBV5-6 and TRBJ2-1; no definite D call. This CDR3 comprises 10 residues. Germline V lookup: CDR1 SGHDT, CDR2 YYEEEE. Trimming removed 10 bases at V and 10 bases at J, with 12 bases between. In DNA form, the CDR3 reads TGTGCCGGCACGGGCAGCGAGCAGTTCTTC. Its protein product is CAGTGSEQFF.

The chain employs TRBV7-8 and TRBJ2-7; 8 positions agree with TRBD1. The J segment lost 6 bases and the V segment lost 6 bases, leaving 10 bases of the junction unmatched. Germline V gives CDR1 SGHVS, CDR2 FQNEAQ. The CDR3 runs to 14 residues. This chain's CDR3 is CASSGQGVAREQYF. The CDR3 bases are TGTGCCAGCAGTGGACAGGGCGTCGCCCGCGAGCAGTACTTC.

This clonotype was observed a single time. V gene TRBV24-1 combines with J gene TRBJ2-1; 7 nucleotides align to TRBD1. J gave up 2 bases and V 2 bases, and 5 bases lay outside the gene matches. CDR3 size: 16 residues. Germline values: CDR1 KGHDR, CDR2 SFDVKD. The CDR3 region is CATSDSGGFAYNEQFF. For the CDR3, the DNA is TGTGCCACCAGTGATTCAGGGGGATTTGCCTACAATGAGCAGTTCTTC.

This chain joins TRBV7-8 and TRBJ2-7; D is uncertain. V was trimmed by 5 bases and J by 0 bases, leaving 11 bases between them. Looked up from germline, CDR1 is SGHVS and CDR2 is FQNEAQ. The CDR3 covers 14 residues. The CDR3 loop is CASSPERRSYEQYF. CDR3 sequence (DNA): TGTGCCAGCAGCCCCGAGAGACGCTCCTACGAGCAGTACTTC.